The 15 T cell receptor beta chains below all came from one sample that was sequenced in a study of T cell repertoires in cytomegalovirus infection. Their cognate antigens are unknown. TCRdb ran MiXCR on the reads and lists one entry per CDR3 protein. This table holds 800,000 to 950,000 distinct CDR3 sequences, 30% to 35% found once. The material sequenced was cultured CD8+ T cells from PBMCs, taken from culture after CMV antigen stimulation. The receptors shown here come from a human donor in good health (CMV status not recorded). Some clones in this sample may be carry-over from other donors' samples.

This clonotype was counted at least ten times. This chain joins TRBV6-1 and TRBJ2-1; 15 bases fit TRBD2. Germline V CDR1 and CDR2: MNHNS, SASEGT. CDR3 size: 22 residues. J gave up 9 bases and V 1 base, and 22 bases lay outside the gene matches. The CDR3 loop reads CASSEDRTSGGALRVSSGEQFF. DNA for the CDR3: TGTGCCAGCAGTGAAGACAGGACTAGCGGGGGGGCCCTTCGGGTTTCCAGCGGTGAGCAGTTCTTC.

J is TRBJ1-2 and V is TRBV29-1; no reliable D call. The CDR3 runs 11 residues. With 7 bases removed from V and 8 bases from J, the gap between germline ends came to 14 bases. Germline assignment: CDR1 SQVTM and CDR2 ANQGSEA. The CDR3 bases are TGCAGCGCCCGGGTCGTCTCGGGCTACACCTTC. This codes for CSARVVSGYTF.

This clonotype has just a few counts. The rearrangement uses TRBV5-8 and TRBJ1-1, with 11 nucleotides matching TRBD1. The trim removed 8 bases at V and 5 bases at J, leaving 14 bases unmatched. Germline V gene lookup returns CDR1 SGHTS and CDR2 YDEGEE. This CDR3 contains 16 residues. CDR3 bases: TGTGCCAGAAGCCCTTGGACAGGGGGCGCGTGGACTGAAGCTTTCTTT. This sequence encodes CARSPWTGGAWTEAFF.

This rearrangement joins TRBV29-1 to TRBJ2-5; a possible D gene is TRBD2 (5 bases). Germline values: CDR1 SQVTM, CDR2 ANQGSEA. V gave up 4 bases and J gave up 7 bases, with 16 bases separating them. The CDR3 runs 13 residues. The CDR3, as DNA: TGCAGCGTTGGGGTCCCACGGAGCGGGACCCAGTACTTC. Protein product: CSVGVPRSGTQYF. Full variable domain (rest looked up from reference TRBV29-1 and TRBJ2-5): SAVISQKPSRDICQRGTSLTIQCQVDSQVTMMFWYRQQPGQSLTLIATANQGSEATYESGFVIDKFPISRPNLTFSTLTVSNMSPEDSSIYLCSVGVPRSGTQYFGPGTRLLVL.

About this clonotype itself: A single base separates this from a much larger clone, so it may be a read error. The chain recombines TRBV7-6 with TRBJ2-3, with 9 bases lining up with TRBD2. This CDR3 comprises 14 residues. Germline values: CDR1 SGHVS, CDR2 FNYEAQ. The CDR3 region has the DNA TGTTCCAGCAGCTCGCGGGGGGGGGCAGATACGCAGTATTTT. It encodes CSSSSRGGADTQYF.

A few counts support this clonotype. The chain couples TRBV7-9 to TRBJ1-3; TRBD1 agrees at 7 bases. The CDR3 runs to 16 residues. The V gene's germline CDR1 is SEHNR and CDR2 FQNEAQ (reference sequence). Unmatched junction bases numbered 7, after V lost 5 bases and J lost 0 bases. CDR3 sequence: CASSTGQSFSGNTIYF. CDR3 DNA: TGTGCCAGCAGCACGGGACAGTCCTTCTCTGGAAACACCATATATTTT.

In this sample, this clonotype turned up once. This chain links TRBV18 with TRBJ2-2; D is unresolved. Germline V gene sequence: CDR1 KGHSH, CDR2 LQKENI. The V and J ends lost 3 bases and 2 bases respectively, with 13 bases between them. The CDR3 runs to 16 residues. The CDR3 sequence is CASSPTRTTNTGELFF. CDR3 bases: TGTGCCAGCTCACCCACCCGAACTACTAACACCGGGGAGCTGTTTTTT. Using reference TRBV18 and TRBJ2-2 for the parts outside the CDR3, the full variable domain is NAGVMQNPRHLVRRRGQEARLRCSPMKGHSHVYWYRQLPEEGLKFMVYLQKENIIDESGMPKERFSAEFPKEGPSILRIQQVVRGDSAAYFCASSPTRTTNTGELFFGEGSRLTVL.

CDR3 in amino acids: CSARTGGRPEAFF. In nucleotides, the CDR3 is TGCAGTGCTAGAACAGGGGGGCGACCGGAAGCTTTCTTT. V gene TRBV20-1 combines with J gene TRBJ1-1, with 8 bases aligning to TRBD1. J gave up 8 bases and V 2 bases, and 7 bases lay outside the gene matches. The CDR3 extends over 13 amino acids. CDR1 and CDR2 (germline): DFQATT, SNEGSKA (reference sequence).

The V gene is TRBV19, the J gene TRBJ1-6; TRBD1 matches 7 bases. The CDR3 length is 15 residues. With 4 bases clipped from V and 8 bases from J, the junction kept 8 bases outside the gene matches. Germline V gene sequence: CDR1 LNHDA, CDR2 SQIVND (reference sequence). The CDR3 loop reads CASSTPGQWDSPLHF. In DNA form, the CDR3 reads TGTGCCAGTAGTACGCCGGGACAGTGGGATTCACCCCTCCACTTT.

This chain links TRBV9 with TRBJ1-3; a weak D match, TRBD1 (6 bases). V lost 0 bases and J 4 bases, leaving 11 bases between the germline ends. The CDR3 consists of 15 residues. Germline CDR1 and CDR2: SGDLS and YYNGEE. The CDR3 DNA reads TGTGCCAGCAGCGTAGAGACAGGCTCCGGAAACACCATATATTTT. Translated, it gives CASSVETGSGNTIYF.

This clonotype occurred many times. The chain employs TRBV7-9 and TRBJ2-7, with TRBD1 matching 8 bases. Germline-derived CDR1 and CDR2 are SEHNR and FQNEAQ (reference sequence). V trimming: 5 bases; J trimming: 3 bases; junction bases outside the gene matches: 9. The CDR3 covers 15 residues. The CDR3 nucleotides read TGTGCCAGCAGCCCCGGACAGGGAGTCTTCTACGAGCAGTACGTC. Its translation is CASSPGQGVFYEQYV.

This clonotype was seen only a few times. V is TRBV12-3 or TRBV12-4 and J is TRBJ2-1, with TRBD1 matching over 7 bases. The length of the CDR3 is 14 residues. Germline trimming cut 6 bases from V and 9 bases from J; bases unmatched to any gene: 11. The CDR3 loop reads CASSPRGQVVEQFF. The CDR3 DNA reads TGTGCCAGCAGCCCAAGGGGGCAGGTCGTTGAGCAGTTCTTC.

The V gene is TRBV7-8, the J gene TRBJ2-7; D tentatively reads TRBD1 or TRBD2 (6 bases each). V was clipped by 3 bases and J by 5 bases, with 11 bases between them. The V gene's germline CDR1 is SGHVS and CDR2 FQNEAQ. CDR3 length equals 13 residues. The CDR3 nucleotides are TGTGCCAGCAGCTTTCGTGGGGGGCACGAGCAGTACGTC. Protein product: CASSFRGGHEQYV.

This sequence joins TRBV4-1 and TRBJ2-2, with 11 bases fitting TRBD2. This CDR3 is built from 18 residues. Trimming at V came to 0 bases and at J to 2 bases, leaving 5 bases not matched to a gene. Looked up from germline, CDR1 is MGHRA and CDR2 is YSYEKL. The CDR3 loop reads CASSQEALAGGNTGELFF. CDR3 bases: TGCGCCAGCAGCCAAGAGGCCCTAGCGGGGGGCAACACCGGGGAGCTGTTTTTT.

This clonotype was observed at least ten times. This chain joins TRBV7-2 and TRBJ2-7, with TRBD2 as a possible D gene (5 bases). CDR3 size: 13 residues. Germline-derived CDR1 and CDR2 are SGHTA and FQGNSA. V lost 4 bases, J lost 1 base, and 8 bases lay in between. Written as DNA, the CDR3 is TGTGCCAGCAGCTGGACTCAATCCTACGAGCAGTACGTC. It encodes CASSWTQSYEQYV.